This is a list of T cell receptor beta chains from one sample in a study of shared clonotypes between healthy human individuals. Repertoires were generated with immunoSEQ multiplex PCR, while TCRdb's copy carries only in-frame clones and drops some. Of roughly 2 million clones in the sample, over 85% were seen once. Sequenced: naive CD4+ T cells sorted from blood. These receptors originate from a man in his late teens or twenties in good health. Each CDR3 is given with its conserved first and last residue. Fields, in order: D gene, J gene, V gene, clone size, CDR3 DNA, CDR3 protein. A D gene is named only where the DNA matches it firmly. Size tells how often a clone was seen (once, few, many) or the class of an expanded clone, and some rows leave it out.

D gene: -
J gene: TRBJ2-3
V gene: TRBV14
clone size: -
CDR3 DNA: TGTGCCAGCAGCTTTGGTATTAAGGTTAGCACAGATACGCAGTATTTT
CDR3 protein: CASSFGIKVSTDTQYF

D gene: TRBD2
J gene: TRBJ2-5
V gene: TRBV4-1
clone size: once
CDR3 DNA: TGCGCCAGCAGCCGCACCGGGACTAGCGGGGGGGTCCAAGAGACCCAGTACTTC
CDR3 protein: CASSRTGTSGGVQETQYF

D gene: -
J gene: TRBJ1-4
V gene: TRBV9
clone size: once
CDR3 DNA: TGTGCCAGCAGCGTAGTATCTTTGGGGGGCCCTAATGAAAAACTGTTTTTT
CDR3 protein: CASSVVSLGGPNEKLFF

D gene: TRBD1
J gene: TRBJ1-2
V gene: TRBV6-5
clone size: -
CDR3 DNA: TGTGCCAGCAGTTCGACAGGGTTGGTAACCTATGGCTACACCTTC
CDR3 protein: CASSSTGLVTYGYTF

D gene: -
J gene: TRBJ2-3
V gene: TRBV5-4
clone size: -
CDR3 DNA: TGTGCCAGCAGCCGGGTGGACACAGATACGCAGTATTTT
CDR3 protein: CASSRVDTDTQYF

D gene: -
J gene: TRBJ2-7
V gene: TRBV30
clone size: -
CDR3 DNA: TGTGCCTGGAGTGTGCTAGGCAGCGTCTCCTACGAGCAGTACTTC
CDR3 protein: CAWSVLGSVSYEQYF

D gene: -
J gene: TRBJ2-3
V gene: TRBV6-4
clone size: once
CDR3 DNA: TGTGCCAGCAGTGACTCGACACCTATCACAGATACGCAGTATTTT
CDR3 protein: CASSDSTPITDTQYF

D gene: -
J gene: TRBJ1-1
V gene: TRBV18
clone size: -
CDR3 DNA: TGTGCCAGCTCCCCCCCAGGCTTGAACACTGAAGCTTTCTTT
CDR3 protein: CASSPPGLNTEAFF

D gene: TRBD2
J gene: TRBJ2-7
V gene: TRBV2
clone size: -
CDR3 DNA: TGTGCCAGCAGGGACGAAGCGGGAGGCGGCGAGCAGTACTTC
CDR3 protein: CASRDEAGGGEQYF

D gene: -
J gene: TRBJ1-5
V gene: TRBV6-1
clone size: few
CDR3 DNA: TGTGCCAGCAGTGAAGCGCTTCGATGGGGACCTCAGCCCCAGCATTTT
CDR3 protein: CASSEALRWGPQPQHF

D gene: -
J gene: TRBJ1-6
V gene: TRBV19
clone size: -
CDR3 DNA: TGTGCCAGTACCGGGGACGCACATAATTCACCCCTCCACTTT
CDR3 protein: CASTGDAHNSPLHF

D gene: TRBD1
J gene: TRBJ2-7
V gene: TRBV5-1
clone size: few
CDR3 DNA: TGCGCCAGCAGCTTGGCCCCAGGGGGCTACGAGCAGTACTTC
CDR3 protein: CASSLAPGGYEQYF

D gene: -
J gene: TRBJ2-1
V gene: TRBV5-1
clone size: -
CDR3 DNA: TGCGCCAGCAGCTCGGACCCCGACAATGAGCAGTTCTTC
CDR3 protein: CASSSDPDNEQFF

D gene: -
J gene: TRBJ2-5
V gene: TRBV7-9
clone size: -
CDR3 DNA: TGTGCCAGCAGCTTAGCGTTGGAGCTCGGGGAGACCCAGTACTTC
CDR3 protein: CASSLALELGETQYF

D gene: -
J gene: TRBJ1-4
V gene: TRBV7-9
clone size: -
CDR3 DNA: TGTGCCAGCAGTCAAGGACCGGCTGGGGAAAAACTGTTTTTT
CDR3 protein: CASSQGPAGEKLFF

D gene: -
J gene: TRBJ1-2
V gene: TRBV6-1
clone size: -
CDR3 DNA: TGTGCCAGCAGTGTATCTTCGGGACCGAACTATGGCTACACCTTC
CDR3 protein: CASSVSSGPNYGYTF

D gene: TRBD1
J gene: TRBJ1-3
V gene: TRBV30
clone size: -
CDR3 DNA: TGTGCCTGGAGCACAGGGGTCGGCGGAAACACCATATATTTT
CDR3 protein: CAWSTGVGGNTIYF

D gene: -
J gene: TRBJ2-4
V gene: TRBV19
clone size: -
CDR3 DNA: TGTGCCAGTAGTGACACCCGAGGGGGCATTCAGTACTTC
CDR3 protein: CASSDTRGGIQYF

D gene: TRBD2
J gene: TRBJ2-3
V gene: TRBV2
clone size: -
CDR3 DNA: TGTGCCAGCATGGGCGTTAGCGGGGGAGATACGCAGTATTTT
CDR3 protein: CASMGVSGGDTQYF

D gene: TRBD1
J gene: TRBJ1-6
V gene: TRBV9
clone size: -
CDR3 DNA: TGTGCCAGCAGCCTAGGGGGACAGGGCGGTAATTCACCCCTCCACTTT
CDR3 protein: CASSLGGQGGNSPLHF

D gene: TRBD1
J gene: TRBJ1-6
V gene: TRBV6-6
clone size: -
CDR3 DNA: TGTGCCAGCAGTTACTCGACAGGGGGAAATTCACCCCTCCACTTT
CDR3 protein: CASSYSTGGNSPLHF

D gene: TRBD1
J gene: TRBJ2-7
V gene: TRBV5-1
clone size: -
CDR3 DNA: TGCGCCAGCAGCTTGGTAAGCGACAGGGAGTACGAGCAGTACTTC
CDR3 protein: CASSLVSDREYEQYF

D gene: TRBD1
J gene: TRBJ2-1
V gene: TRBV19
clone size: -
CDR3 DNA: TGTGCCAGAGAAAACCCGGGACAGGGGAAGGGGGAGCAGTTCTTC
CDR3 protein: CARENPGQGKGEQFF

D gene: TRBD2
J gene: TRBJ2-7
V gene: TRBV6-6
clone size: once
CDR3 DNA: TGTGCCAGCAGTTACTCCGGACTAGGAAACTACGAGCAGTACTTC
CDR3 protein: CASSYSGLGNYEQYF

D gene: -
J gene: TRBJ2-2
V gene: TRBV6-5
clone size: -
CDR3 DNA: TGTGCCAGCAGTTCCTACACCGGGGAGCTGTTTTTT
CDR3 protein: CASSSYTGELFF

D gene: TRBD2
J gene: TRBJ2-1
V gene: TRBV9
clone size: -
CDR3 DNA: TGTGCCAGCAGCAACGGGGGGTCCAATGAGCAGTTCTTC
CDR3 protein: CASSNGGSNEQFF

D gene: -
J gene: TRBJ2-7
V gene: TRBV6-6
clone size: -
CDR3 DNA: TGTGCCACCGGCCTTCCGGGGGAGTCCAGGGAGCAGTACTTC
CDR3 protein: CATGLPGESREQYF

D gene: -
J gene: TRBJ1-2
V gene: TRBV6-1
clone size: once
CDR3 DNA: TGTGCCAGCAGTGAAACTGCTGCGAGGGGCTACACCTTC
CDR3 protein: CASSETAARGYTF

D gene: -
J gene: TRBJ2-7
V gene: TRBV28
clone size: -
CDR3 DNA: TGTGCCAGCACCTGGGGAGCAGGGCCTTCCTACGAGCAGTACTTC
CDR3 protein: CASTWGAGPSYEQYF

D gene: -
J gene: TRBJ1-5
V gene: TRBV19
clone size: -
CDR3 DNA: TGTGCCAGTAGTATTGGGGGCCTCGGGCAGCCCCAGCATTTT
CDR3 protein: CASSIGGLGQPQHF

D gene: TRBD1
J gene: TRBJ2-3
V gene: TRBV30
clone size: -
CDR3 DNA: TGTGCCTGGTCTCGATCCGGGACAGCCACAGATACGCAGTATTTT
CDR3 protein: CAWSRSGTATDTQYF

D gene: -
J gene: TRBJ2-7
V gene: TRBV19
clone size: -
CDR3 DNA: TGTGCCAGTAGTATCTCCCGCCTGTCCTACGAGCAGTACTTC
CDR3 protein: CASSISRLSYEQYF

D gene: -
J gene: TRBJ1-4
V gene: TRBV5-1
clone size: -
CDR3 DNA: TGCGCCAGCAGCCCGGGTGGGGGCTGGGAAAAACTGTTTTTT
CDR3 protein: CASSPGGGWEKLFF

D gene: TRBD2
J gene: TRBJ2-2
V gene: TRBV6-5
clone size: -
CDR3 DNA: TGTGCCAGCAGTTACCCACTAGCGGGAGGCACCGGGGAGCTGTTTTTT
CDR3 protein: CASSYPLAGGTGELFF

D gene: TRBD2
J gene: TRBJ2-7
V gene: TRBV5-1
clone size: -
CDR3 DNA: TGCGCCAGCAGCTTTGGGGAGACTAGCCGATCCTACGAGCAGTACTTC
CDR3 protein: CASSFGETSRSYEQYF

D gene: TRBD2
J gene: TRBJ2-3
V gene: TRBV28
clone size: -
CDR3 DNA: TGTGCCAGCAGCTGGCGATTTGCGGGGGGGCCCGGCGATACGCAGTATTTT
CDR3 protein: CASSWRFAGGPGDTQYF

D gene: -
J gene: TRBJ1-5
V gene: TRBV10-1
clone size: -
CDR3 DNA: TGCGCCAGCAGTGAGGGGTCAAGCAATCAGCCCCAGCATTTT
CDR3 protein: CASSEGSSNQPQHF

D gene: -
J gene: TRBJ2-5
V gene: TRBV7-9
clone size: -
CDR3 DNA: TGTGCCAGCAGCTTTGAACCCAAAGAGACCCAGTACTTC
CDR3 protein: CASSFEPKETQYF

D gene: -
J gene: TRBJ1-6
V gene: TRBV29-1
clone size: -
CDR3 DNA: TGCAGCGTGACAGTTGGCGATTCACCCCTCCACTTT
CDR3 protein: CSVTVGDSPLHF

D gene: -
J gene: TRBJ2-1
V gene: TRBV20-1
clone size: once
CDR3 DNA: TGCAGTGCTAGAGATAGGAGACTGCAGTTCTTC
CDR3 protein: CSARDRRLQFF

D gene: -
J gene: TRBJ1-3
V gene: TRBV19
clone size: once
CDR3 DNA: TGTGCCAGTAACCCGCGGGGACGTGGAAACACCATATATTTT
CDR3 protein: CASNPRGRGNTIYF

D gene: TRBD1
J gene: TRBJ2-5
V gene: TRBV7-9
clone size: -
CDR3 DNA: TGTGCCAGCAGCTTTGGCAGGGGGCTTCAAGAGACCCAGTACTTC
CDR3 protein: CASSFGRGLQETQYF

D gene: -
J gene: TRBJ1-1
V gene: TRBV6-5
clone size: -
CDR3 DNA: TGTGCCAGCAGATCGGGGGAGAGACGCAACACTGAAGCTTTCTTT
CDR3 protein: CASRSGERRNTEAFF

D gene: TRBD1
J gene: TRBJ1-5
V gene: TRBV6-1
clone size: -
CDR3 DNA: TGTGCCAGCGTAAACCGACAGGGCGATCAGCCCCAGCATTTT
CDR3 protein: CASVNRQGDQPQHF

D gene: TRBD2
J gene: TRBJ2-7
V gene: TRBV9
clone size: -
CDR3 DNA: TGTGCCAGCAGCGACGGGACTAGCGGGAATGTTTACGAGCAGTACTTC
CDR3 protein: CASSDGTSGNVYEQYF